A single sample gave rise to the 14 T cell receptor beta chains below, sequenced in a study of blood T cell repertoires in COVID-19. Some clones are missing from TCRdb's copy, which holds only in-frame ones; the method was immunoSEQ multiplex PCR. Here the sample spans around 130,000 clones, around 83% being singletons. Sample: peripheral blood. The receptors were sampled from a man aged 25 to 45 with COVID-19, enrolled during active disease.

The chain employs TRBV27 and TRBJ2-7; 11 bases line up with TRBD2. Germline CDR1 MNHEY, CDR2 SMNVEV (reference sequence). V gave up 4 bases and J gave up 2 bases; unmatched junction bases: 4. The CDR3 is 15 amino acids. Written as DNA, the CDR3 is TGTGCCAGCAGTTCCGGGACTAGCGGCCCCTACGAGCAGTACTTC. Protein product: CASSSGTSGPYEQYF.

The V and J genes are TRBV6-1 and TRBJ2-7, with 12 bases fitting TRBD2. The CDR3 length is 16 residues. From germline, CDR1 is MNHNS and CDR2 SASEGT. The J segment lost 5 bases and the V segment lost 0 bases, leaving 5 bases of the junction unmatched. The CDR3 region has the DNA TGTGCCAGCAGTGAAGCCCTAGCGGGAGGGCGCAACGAGCAGTACTTC. Translating it yields CASSEALAGGRNEQYF.

This chain links TRBV4-2 with TRBJ1-5, with D perhaps TRBD1 (5 bases). This CDR3 is built from 15 residues. V dropped 4 bases and J dropped 2 bases, with 12 bases sitting between them. CDR1 and CDR2 from the germline V gene are LGHNA and YNFKEQ. CDR3 sequence: CASSPYDSGNQPQHF. In DNA form, the CDR3 reads TGTGCCAGCAGCCCATACGACAGTGGCAATCAGCCCCAGCATTTT.

The genes are TRBV2 and TRBJ1-2, with 7 bases that match TRBD1. The CDR3 consists of 14 residues. Germline loops: CDR1 SNHLY, CDR2 FYNNEI. The V segment lost 6 bases and the J segment 2 bases; nucleotides outside the gene matches: 6. The CDR3 spells CASRQGFGNYGYTF. In DNA, the CDR3 is TGTGCCAGCAGACAGGGGTTTGGGAACTATGGCTACACCTTC.

This rearrangement joins TRBV29-1 to TRBJ2-3, with 7 bases that match TRBD2. Trimming removed 4 bases from V and 0 bases from J; junction bases left unmatched: 7. Germline V lookup: CDR1 SQVTM, CDR2 ANQGSEA. The CDR3 is 15 amino acids. The CDR3 spells CSVGGGAGSTDTQYF. The CDR3 DNA sequence: TGCAGCGTTGGCGGGGGTGCGGGAAGCACAGATACGCAGTATTTT.

This chain connects TRBV28 to TRBJ1-2; 7 nucleotides line up with TRBD1. The V gene end was trimmed by 9 bases and the J gene end by 4 bases; junction bases not matched to a gene: 8. CDR3 length equals 13 residues. The germline V gene has CDR1 MDHEN and CDR2 SYDVKM. In nucleotides, the CDR3 is TGTGCCAGTGGACAGGCGGGCCTCTATGGCTACACCTTC. Amino acid sequence: CASGQAGLYGYTF.

The genes are TRBV28 and TRBJ2-7, with D perhaps TRBD1 (6 bases). The V and J ends lost 4 bases and 3 bases respectively, with 10 bases between them. The germline V gene has CDR1 MDHEN and CDR2 SYDVKM. The length of the CDR3 is 13 residues. CDR3 DNA sequence: TGTGCCAGCAGTTCCGTGGACAGCTACGAGCAGTACTTC. It specifies CASSSVDSYEQYF.

In the case of this clone: This sample includes further DNA sequences coding for the same CDR3. The CDR3 region is CATSSRDRVGGYTF. The CDR3 DNA reads as TGTGCCACCAGCAGCCGGGACAGGGTTGGCGGCTACACCTTC. The gene calls are TRBV15 and TRBJ1-2; 9 bases align to TRBD1. The CDR3 covers 14 residues. The germline gives CDR1 LNHNV, CDR2 YYDKDF (reference sequence). With V trimmed by 3 bases and J by 8 bases, 7 bases remained unmatched.

The rearrangement uses TRBV9 and TRBJ2-7, with TRBD2 as a possible D gene (6 bases). Germline CDR1 reads SGDLS; CDR2 reads YYNGEE. The CDR3 is 13 amino acids. V was shortened by 3 bases and J by 5 bases, with 12 bases between the two germline ends. DNA of the CDR3: TGTGCCAGCAGCGCGGGAGTCAACCACGAGCAGTACTTC. Its translation is CASSAGVNHEQYF.

The chain joins TRBV4-3 to TRBJ2-1; D not certain. This CDR3 is 15 amino acids long. The V gene lost 3 bases and the J gene lost 0 bases, with 9 bases spanning the gap. CDR1 LGHNA and CDR2 YSLEER come from the germline V gene. The CDR3 region is CASSQGQSSYNEQFF. CDR3 bases: TGCGCCAGCAGCCAGGGCCAGAGCTCCTACAATGAGCAGTTCTTC.

A few counts support this clone. The V gene is TRBV7-9, the J gene TRBJ2-7, with TRBD1 as a possible D gene (6 bases). The CDR3 has 15 residues. CDR1 SEHNR and CDR2 FQNEAQ come from the germline V gene (reference sequence). Trimming took off 5 bases at V and 0 bases at J, with 14 bases between the two ends. The chain's CDR3 is CASSPRGTGSYEQYF. CDR3 nucleotides: TGTGCCAGCAGCCCTAGGGGGACGGGCTCCTACGAGCAGTACTTC.

This clone was found once. The chain recombines TRBV28 with TRBJ2-7; D is possibly TRBD1 (6 bases). The CDR3 runs to 16 residues. Germline V gene lookup returns CDR1 MDHEN and CDR2 SYDVKM. V dropped 6 bases and J dropped 3 bases, with 21 bases sitting between them. For the CDR3, the DNA is TGTGCCAGCAGCATAGACAGGACCACCGAATTCTACGAGCAGTACTTC. Translated, it gives CASSIDRTTEFYEQYF.

The chain combines TRBV7-6 with TRBJ2-2, with no clear D. Trimming took off 0 bases at V and 6 bases at J, with 5 bases between the two ends. The CDR3 runs to 13 residues. Germline values: CDR1 SGHVS, CDR2 FNYEAQ. In DNA form, the CDR3 reads TGTGCCAGCAGCTTAGCACTGGCCGGGGAGCTGTTTTTT. This translates into CASSLALAGELFF.

CDR3 coding DNA: TGTGCCAGCTCGTTTGAGGGGGCATATGGGGCCAACGTCCTGACTTTC. Its translation is CASSFEGAYGANVLTF. This chain links TRBV27 with TRBJ2-6; 7 bases agree with TRBD1. This CDR3 contains 16 residues. V trimming: 8 bases; J trimming: 3 bases; junction bases outside the gene matches: 10. The V gene's germline CDR1 is MNHEY and CDR2 SMNVEV (reference sequence).